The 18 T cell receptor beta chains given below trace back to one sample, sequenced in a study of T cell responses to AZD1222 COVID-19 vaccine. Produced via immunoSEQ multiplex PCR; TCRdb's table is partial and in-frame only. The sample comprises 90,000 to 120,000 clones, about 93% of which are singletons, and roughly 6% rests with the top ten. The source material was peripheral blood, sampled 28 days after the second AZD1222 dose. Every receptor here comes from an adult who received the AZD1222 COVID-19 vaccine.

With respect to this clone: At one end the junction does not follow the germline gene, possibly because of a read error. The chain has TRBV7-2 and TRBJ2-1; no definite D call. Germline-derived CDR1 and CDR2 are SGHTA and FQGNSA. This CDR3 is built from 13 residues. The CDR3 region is CASSLGIYNEQFF. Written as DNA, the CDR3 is TGTGCCAGCAGCTTAGGCATCTACAATGAGCAATTCTTC.

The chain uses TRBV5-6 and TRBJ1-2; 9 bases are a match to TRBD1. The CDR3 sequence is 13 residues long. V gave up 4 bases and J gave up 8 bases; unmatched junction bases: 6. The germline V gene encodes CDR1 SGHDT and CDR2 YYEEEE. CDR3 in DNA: TGTGCCAGCAGCCATTGGGACAGGGTAGGCTACACCTTC. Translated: CASSHWDRVGYTF.

For the CDR3, the DNA is TGTGCCTCACGGATAGGGGACGGGGCTGAAGCTTTCTTT. Translating gives CASRIGDGAEAFF. The rearrangement links TRBV10-3 to TRBJ1-1; D might be TRBD1 (5 bases). V lost 11 bases and J lost 6, with 19 bases in between. The CDR3 is 13 amino acids. Germline assignment: CDR1 ENHRY and CDR2 SYGVKD.

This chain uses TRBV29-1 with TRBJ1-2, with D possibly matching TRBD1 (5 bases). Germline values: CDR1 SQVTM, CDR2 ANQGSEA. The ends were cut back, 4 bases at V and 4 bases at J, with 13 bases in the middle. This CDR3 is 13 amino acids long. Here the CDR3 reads CSVVEDKTYGYTF. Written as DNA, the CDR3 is TGCAGCGTTGTAGAGGACAAAACCTATGGCTACACCTTC.

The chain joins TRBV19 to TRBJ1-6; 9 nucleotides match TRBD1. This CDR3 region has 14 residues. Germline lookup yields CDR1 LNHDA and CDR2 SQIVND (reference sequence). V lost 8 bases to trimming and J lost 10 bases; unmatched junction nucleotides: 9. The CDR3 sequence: CASGTGTVVSPLHF. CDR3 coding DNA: TGTGCCAGTGGGACAGGGACAGTCGTCTCACCCCTCCACTTT.

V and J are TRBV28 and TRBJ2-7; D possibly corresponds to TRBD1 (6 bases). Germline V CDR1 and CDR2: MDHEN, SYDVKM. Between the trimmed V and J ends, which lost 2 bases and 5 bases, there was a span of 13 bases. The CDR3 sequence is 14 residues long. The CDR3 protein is CASSLGQPPHEQYF. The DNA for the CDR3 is TGTGCCAGCAGTTTAGGACAGCCTCCCCACGAGCAGTACTTC.

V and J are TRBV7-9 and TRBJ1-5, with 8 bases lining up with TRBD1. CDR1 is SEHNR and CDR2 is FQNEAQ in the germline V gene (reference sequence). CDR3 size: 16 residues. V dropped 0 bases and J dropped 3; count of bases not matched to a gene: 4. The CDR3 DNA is TGTGCCAGCAGCTTAGCGACAGGGGCCGACAATCAGCCCCAGCATTTT. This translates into CASSLATGADNQPQHF.

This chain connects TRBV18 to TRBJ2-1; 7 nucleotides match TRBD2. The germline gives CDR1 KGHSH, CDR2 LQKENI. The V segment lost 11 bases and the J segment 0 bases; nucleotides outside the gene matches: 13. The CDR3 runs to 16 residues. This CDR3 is CAGRTSAGGSYNEQFF. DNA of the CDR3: TGTGCCGGAAGAACTAGCGCCGGAGGCTCCTACAATGAGCAGTTCTTC.

The CDR3 region has the DNA TGTGCCAGCAGCTTAGCCCAAGGACTGATCAATGAGCAGTTCTTC. It specifies CASSLAQGLINEQFF. The V gene is TRBV7-9, the J gene TRBJ2-1, with a possible D match to TRBD2 (5 bases). The CDR3 is 15 residues long. The V gene's germline CDR1 is SEHNR and CDR2 FQNEAQ (reference sequence). The ends were cut back, 0 bases at V and 6 bases at J, with 12 bases in the middle.

The CDR3 is CASSPTDGFYGYTF. The CDR3 DNA sequence: TGTGCCAGTAGCCCCACTGACGGTTTCTATGGCTACACCTTC. The V call is TRBV19, the J call TRBJ1-2; D gene ambiguous. In germline, CDR1 is LNHDA, CDR2 SQIVND (reference sequence). The germline V and J ends were trimmed by 6 bases and 4 bases, with 15 bases remaining between them. The CDR3 runs to 14 residues. Full variable domain (outside the CDR3, taken from reference TRBV19 and TRBJ1-2): DGGITQSPKYLFRKEGQNVTLSCEQNLNHDAMYWYRQDPGQGLRLIYYSQIVNDFQKGDIAEGYSVSREKKESFPLTVTSAQKNPTAFYLCASSPTDGFYGYTFGSGTRLTVV.

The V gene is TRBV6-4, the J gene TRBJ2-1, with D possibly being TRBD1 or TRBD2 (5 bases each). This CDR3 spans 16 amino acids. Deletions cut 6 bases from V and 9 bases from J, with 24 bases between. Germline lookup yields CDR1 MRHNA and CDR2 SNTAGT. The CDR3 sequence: CASRFRDDGDLSEQFF. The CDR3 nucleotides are TGTGCCAGCAGATTCAGGGACGATGGGGATCTTAGTGAGCAGTTCTTC.

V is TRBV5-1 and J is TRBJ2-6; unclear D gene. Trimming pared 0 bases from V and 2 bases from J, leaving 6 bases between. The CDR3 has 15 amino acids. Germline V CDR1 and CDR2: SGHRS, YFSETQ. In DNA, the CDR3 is TGCGCCAGCAGCTTGGTGTCGGCTGGGGCCAACGTCCTGACTTTC. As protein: CASSLVSAGANVLTF.

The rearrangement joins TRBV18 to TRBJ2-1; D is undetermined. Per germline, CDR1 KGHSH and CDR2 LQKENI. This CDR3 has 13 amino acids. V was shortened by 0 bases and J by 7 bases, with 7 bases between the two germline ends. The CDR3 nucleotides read TGTGCCAGCTCACCACCGTCGGTAAATGAGCAGTTCTTC. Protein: CASSPPSVNEQFF.

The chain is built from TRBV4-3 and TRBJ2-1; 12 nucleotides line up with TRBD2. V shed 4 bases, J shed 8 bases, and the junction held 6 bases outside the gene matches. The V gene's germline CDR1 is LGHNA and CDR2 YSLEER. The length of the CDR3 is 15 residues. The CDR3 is CASSLRTSGADEQFF. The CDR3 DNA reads TGCGCCAGCAGCCTCCGGACTAGCGGGGCTGATGAGCAGTTCTTC.

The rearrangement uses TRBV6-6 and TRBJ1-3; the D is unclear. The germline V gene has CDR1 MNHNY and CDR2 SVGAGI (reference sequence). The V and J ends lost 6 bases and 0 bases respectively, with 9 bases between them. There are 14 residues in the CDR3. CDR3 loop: CASRPGSSGNTIYF. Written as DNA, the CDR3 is TGTGCCAGCAGACCGGGAAGCTCTGGAAACACCATATATTTT.

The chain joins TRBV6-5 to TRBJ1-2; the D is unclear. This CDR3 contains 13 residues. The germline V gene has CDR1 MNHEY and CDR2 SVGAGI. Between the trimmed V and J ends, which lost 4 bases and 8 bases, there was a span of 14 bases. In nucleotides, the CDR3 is TGTGCCAGCAGTTCCCCCGTAGGTTACGGCTACACCTTC. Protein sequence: CASSSPVGYGYTF.

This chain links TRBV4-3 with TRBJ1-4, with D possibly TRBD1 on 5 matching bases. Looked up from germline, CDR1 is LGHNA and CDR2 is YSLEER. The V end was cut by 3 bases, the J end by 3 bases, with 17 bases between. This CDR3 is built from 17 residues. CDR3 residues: CASSQGLGSRANEKLFF. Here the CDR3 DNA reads TGCGCCAGCAGCCAGGGACTGGGGAGTCGTGCTAATGAAAAACTGTTTTTT.

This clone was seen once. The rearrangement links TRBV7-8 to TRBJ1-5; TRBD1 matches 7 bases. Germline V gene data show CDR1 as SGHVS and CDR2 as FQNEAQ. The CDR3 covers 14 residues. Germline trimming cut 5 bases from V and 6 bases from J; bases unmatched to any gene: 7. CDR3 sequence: CASSRRQGGQPQHF. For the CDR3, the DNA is TGTGCCAGCAGCCGAAGACAGGGCGGTCAGCCCCAGCATTTT.